The source of this TCR beta chain is a study of shared clonotypes between healthy human individuals (dated by TCRdb to about 2020). In terms of the full investigation: Two women and a few men aged 18 to 49 years were included in the cohort. To estimate repertoire size and how much clonotypes are shared between individuals, the study performed deep sequencing of blood TCR repertoires from about 5 healthy adults. Leukapheresis yielded between about 0.94 and 9.5 billion PBMCs per donor. For each donor, CD4 naive and CD4 memory were each run on three plates, CD8 naive on two plates, and CD8 memory on one plate. To increase sequencing depth and limit assay-specific biases, TCR repertoire library preparation and sequencing were carried out by different laboratories using diverse techniques. What the research found in general, with its limitations: Larger estimated clonotype richness was generally found for naive subsets than for memory subsets. Because the study included a small number of donors, the genetic and exposure-history diversity represented was limited. Even with the large sequencing depth, rarefaction of the sorted-subset datasets indicated that sequencing was incomplete. Only blood was sampled, and tissue TCR repertoires likely differ from those in blood. Compared with non-shared clonotypes, clonotypes shared by all four sorted-subset donors had higher generation probabilities. Approximately 5% of naive CD4, around 3.5% of naive CD8, 2.3% of memory CD4, and approximately 0.4% of memory CD8 clonotypes were shared across several donors. Based on pairwise subsampling, the degree of clonotype sharing among donors was expected to be affected by sequencing depth.

Concerning this clone itself: No antigen is known for it. Base qualities were left out, and no much larger clone turns up one base away. Different DNA sequences within this sample yield the same CDR3.

Healthy HIV-negative adults with no recently reported acute infections or vaccinations were included as donors. All donors were Caucasian adults living in Nashville, Tennessee, USA. CD4+ T cells were enriched by magnetic negative selection, after which naive cells were positively selected on CD45RA and the negative fraction was taken as the memory subset. Blood was obtained by leukapheresis, after which PBMCs were separated by Ficoll-Histopaque density gradient centrifugation and cryopreserved in liquid nitrogen vapor phase. Analytical flow cytometry was used to check the purity and quantity of every magnetically sorted T cell population. From each sorted fraction, genomic DNA was isolated and quantified by UV absorbance on a Nanodrop 2000c. TCR CDR3 regions were amplified from genomic DNA by multiplex PCR using the deep immunoSEQ assay. For each cell subset, the extracted genomic DNA was distributed evenly across all wells of several immunoSEQ 96-well plates, and each plate served as one replicate. Each replicate PCR for sorted subsets received around 210 ng genomic DNA, equal to tens of thousands of T cell genomes. The purified libraries were quantified using a Qubit 3.0 fluorometer, sized with a Bioanalyzer 2100, and then quantified again using the KAPA Library Quantification kit. Every immunoSEQ 96-well plate was sequenced on a dedicated single-read 150-cycle Illumina NextSeq 550 flow cell. The paper's processing steps were these. Because the immunoSEQ output included only junctional sequences and no quality scores, the filtering could not be the same as the filtering used for full-length reads. Sequences were annotated with PyIR, a Python wrapper for IgBLAST v1.9, and V/J genes and CDR3 were assigned using IMGT germline references. Reads with weak V/J assignments (E-value above 1e-6), missing CDR3, stop codons, out-of-frame junctions, or ambiguous translated residues were removed. V3J clonotypes were defined as sequences sharing an identical inferred V gene, J gene, and CDR3 amino acid sequence. Percentage overlap between repertoires was computed as shared unique clonotypes divided by the size of the smaller repertoire. RTK rarefaction, the Chao1 estimator, and Recon v2.1 estimates of unobserved clonotypes were used to assess repertoire richness. For all TCRbeta clonotypes obtained by the gDNA method from a handful of donors, generation probabilities were computed with OLGA. TCRdb retrieved this table from immuneACCESS and kept in-frame rearrangements only. Not all clones are present; in checked studies, unresolved V genes account for under half, and no reason is known for the remainder. The V and J calls and clone size come from that table; D and trimming were worked out from the DNA. The sample includes about 2,500,000 clones, with just over 90% observed a single time. The ten biggest clones cover over 0.12% of the sample.

The CDR3 runs 15 amino acids, cysteine and phenylalanine included. Kept here is only the CDR3 DNA, which spans 45 bases and is read in frame from base 1. Trimming removed 0 bases from V and 1 base from J, leaving 5 bases between the germline ends. CDR1 and CDR2 are read off the germline V gene as SGHRS and YFSETQ. The rearrangement joined TRBV5-1 to TRBJ2-6; the D gene lacks a confident call. This clonotype was sampled from a man aged 18 to 30 in good health. Source material: naive CD4+ T cells sorted from blood. According to the study, the label for this sample's cell subset or site signals: CD45RA+ positively selected. CDR3 sequence: CASSLADSGANVLTF. The DNA sequence is TGCGCCAGCAGCTTGGCAGATTCTGGGGCCAACGTCCTGACTTTC.